The next 10 T cell receptor beta chains were all read from a single sample in a study of CD8+ T cells in alopecia areata. Reverse transcription of extracted RNA yielded cDNA, which provided the sequencing template. Some clones are missing from TCRdb's copy, which holds only in-frame ones; the method was immunoSEQ multiplex PCR. The sample lists roughly 250,000 clones, approximately 61% occurring once. Material: CD4+ T cells sorted from blood, obtained at week 0. These receptors all stem from a human donor with alopecia areata.

This rearrangement joins TRBV29-1 to TRBJ1-1; weak D call: TRBD1 (6 bases). V was cut by 5 bases and J by 1 base, with 8 bases left in between. The germline CDR1 and CDR2 sequences are SQVTM and ANQGSEA. This CDR3 is 12 amino acids long. The CDR3: CSVRGPNTEAFF. The CDR3 nucleotides read TGCAGCGTTCGGGGGCCGAACACTGAAGCTTTCTTT.

The CDR3 region is CASREVMNTEAFF. In DNA form, the CDR3 reads TGTGCCAGCAGGGAAGTCATGAACACTGAAGCTTTCTTT. The rearrangement links TRBV6-5 to TRBJ1-1; no clear D. The CDR3 runs to 13 residues. Trimming left V 6 bases short and J 0 bases short, with 8 bases between. Germline CDR1 reads MNHEY; CDR2 reads SVGAGI.

This clone occurred once. This chain links TRBV29-1 with TRBJ1-3, with D hard to call. Germline loops: CDR1 SQVTM, CDR2 ANQGSEA. There are 14 residues in the CDR3. V shed 5 bases and J shed 0 bases, with 11 bases lying between them. CDR3 residues: CSVSAETSGNTIYF. The DNA for the CDR3 is TGCAGCGTTTCGGCGGAGACCTCTGGAAACACCATATATTTT.

CDR3 loop: CASSQRGEAFF. In nucleotides, the CDR3 is TGTGCCAGCAGCCAACGTGGAGAAGCTTTCTTT. This chain connects TRBV14 to TRBJ1-1; D is uncertain. The germline V and J ends were trimmed by 2 bases and 8 bases, with 6 bases remaining between them. Germline values: CDR1 SGHDN, CDR2 FVKESK. This CDR3 is built from 11 residues.

V gene TRBV30 combines with J gene TRBJ2-3; D is undetermined. CDR3 size: 12 residues. The germline V gene has CDR1 GTSNPN and CDR2 SVGIG (reference sequence). With 3 bases removed from V and 5 bases from J, the gap between germline ends came to 9 bases. Written as DNA, the CDR3 is TGTGCCTGGAGCGTCCGGTTAGATACGCAGTATTTT. Amino acids: CAWSVRLDTQYF.

The table lists this clone with a few counts. The chain couples TRBV2 to TRBJ1-5; tentative D call: TRBD1 (6 bases). In germline, CDR1 is SNHLY, CDR2 FYNNEI. Trimming cost V 5 bases and J 2 bases, with 13 bases left between them. CDR3 length equals 15 residues. The CDR3 region has the DNA TGTGCCAGCAGTTACTTAGGGGGGGGCAATCAGCCCCAGCATTTT. This encodes CASSYLGGGNQPQHF.

The J gene is TRBJ2-5, the V gene TRBV29-1; 11 bases line up with TRBD2. V was pared by 3 bases and J by 5 bases, with 2 bases of the junction left unmatched. The CDR3 is 13 amino acids. Germline CDR1 SQVTM, CDR2 ANQGSEA. The CDR3 region is CSVDSGGDETQYF. In DNA, the CDR3 is TGCAGCGTTGATAGCGGGGGGGACGAGACCCAGTACTTC.

This clone was detected once. The rearrangement joins TRBV29-1 to TRBJ2-1, with D possibly matching TRBD1 (6 bases). V lost 2 bases and J 5 bases, leaving 19 bases between the germline ends. Germline loops: CDR1 SQVTM, CDR2 ANQGSEA. The CDR3 contains 16 residues. CDR3 amino acids: CSVERKGHLPDNEQFF. The CDR3 bases are TGCAGCGTTGAAAGGAAGGGACACCTCCCCGACAATGAGCAGTTCTTC.

The genes are TRBV29-1 and TRBJ1-1, with D possibly matching TRBD1 (5 bases). There are 14 residues in the CDR3. The V gene lost 1 base and the J gene lost 1 base, with 10 bases spanning the gap. Germline values: CDR1 SQVTM, CDR2 ANQGSEA. The CDR3: CSVEGQRSNTEAFF. Written as DNA, the CDR3 is TGCAGCGTTGAAGGACAGCGCTCGAACACTGAAGCTTTCTTT.

This chain uses TRBV11-3 with TRBJ2-7; 9 bases fit TRBD1. The junction had 6 bases not matched to a gene; V was cut back by 1 base and J by 2 bases. Per the germline V gene, CDR1 is SGHNT and CDR2 is YENEEA. The CDR3 extends over 16 amino acids. The CDR3: CASSLGHGTGPYEQYF. DNA of the CDR3: TGTGCCAGCAGCTTAGGTCATGGGACAGGGCCCTACGAGCAGTACTTC. Combining the CDR3 with reference TRBV11-3 and TRBJ2-7 gives the whole variable domain EAGVVQSPRYKIIEKKQPVAFWCNPISGHNTLYWYLQNLGQGPELLIRYENEEAVDDSQLPKDRFSAERLKGVDSTLKIQPAELGDSAVYLCASSLGHGTGPYEQYFGPGTRLTVT.